These T cell receptor beta chains were read from a single sample in a study of cytomegalovirus exposure and HLA in healthy donors. The data were produced by immunoSEQ multiplex PCR, yet TCRdb's version contains in-frame clones alone and is incomplete. Among fewer than 200,000 clones, around 81% were seen once, and the ten largest hold 4.9%. The sample taken for sequencing was PBMCs. Source of these receptors: a woman in her late teens or twenties in good health and CMV-seropositive. CDR3s include the opening cysteine and the closing phenylalanine or tryptophan. Fields, in order: V gene, D gene, J gene, clone size, CDR3 protein, CDR3 DNA. A D gene is named only where the DNA matches it firmly. Size is stated for part of the rows, as once, few or many counts, or as a class when the clone is expanded.

TRBV9	-	TRBJ2-1	-	CASSVALGDNEQFF	TGTGCCAGCAGCGTAGCTCTAGGGGACAATGAGCAGTTCTTC
TRBV19	-	TRBJ1-1	-	CASSMWGGTNTEAFF	TGTGCCAGTAGTATGTGGGGGGGGACGAACACTGAAGCTTTCTTT
TRBV5-1	-	TRBJ2-7	-	CASSASSYEQYF	TGCGCCAGCAGCGCTAGCTCCTACGAGCAGTACTTC
TRBV18	-	TRBJ2-7	-	CASSPTLSYEQYF	TGTGCCAGCTCACCGACTTTATCCTACGAGCAGTACTTC
TRBV4-3	TRBD2	TRBJ2-1	-	CASSQSPSGVSNEQFF	TGCGCCAGCAGCCAATCCCCAAGCGGGGTATCAAATGAGCAGTTCTTC
TRBV7-9	-	TRBJ2-7	few	CASSLGQYEQYF	TGTGCCAGCAGCTTAGGGCAGTACGAGCAGTACTTC
TRBV2	-	TRBJ2-3	-	CAREIAPPTDTQYF	TGTGCCCGGGAGATTGCCCCTCCCACAGATACGCAGTATTTT
TRBV10-3	-	TRBJ2-5	-	CAISESKDGETQYF	TGTGCCATCAGTGAGTCTAAAGACGGGGAGACCCAGTACTTC
TRBV9	TRBD2	TRBJ2-1	-	CASSVGSGAYNEQFF	TGTGCCAGCAGCGTAGGGAGCGGGGCCTACAATGAGCAGTTCTTC
TRBV28	TRBD1	TRBJ2-7	few	CASSPPDRNEQYF	TGTGCCAGCAGTCCCCCGGACAGGAACGAGCAGTACTTC
TRBV7-9	-	TRBJ1-1	-	CATLLTGNTEAFF	TGTGCCACCCTGCTCACCGGGAACACTGAAGCTTTCTTT
TRBV4-1	TRBD1	TRBJ2-3	-	CASSQTGSDTQYF	TGCGCCAGCAGCCAGACAGGGTCGGATACGCAGTATTTT
TRBV19	-	TRBJ1-3	-	CASSPGTGNTIYF	TGTGCCAGTAGTCCCGGGACAGGAAACACCATATATTTT
TRBV5-6	-	TRBJ1-1	few	CASSWSGQEAFF	TGTGCCAGCAGCTGGAGTGGACAAGAAGCTTTCTTT
TRBV16	TRBD1	TRBJ1-4	-	CASSQGTVLLGKLFF	TGTGCCAGCAGCCAGGGGACAGTCCTCCTTGGAAAACTGTTTTTT
TRBV9	TRBD1	TRBJ1-6	-	CASSDYRGQNSPLHF	TGTGCCAGCAGCGACTACAGGGGGCAGAATTCACCCCTCCACTTT
TRBV30	TRBD1	TRBJ2-7	-	CALRDRGSYEQYF	TGTGCCCTCCGGGACAGGGGCTCCTACGAGCAGTACTTC
TRBV27	-	TRBJ2-3	-	CASIPLAGSTDTQYF	TGTGCCAGCATACCCCTTGCGGGGAGCACAGATACGCAGTATTTT
TRBV11-2	TRBD1	TRBJ1-6	-	CASSRITAGGDWPPLHF	TGTGCCAGCAGCCGAATTACCGCAGGGGGCGACTGGCCACCCCTCCACTTT
TRBV29-1	TRBD1	TRBJ2-7	-	CSVEDTGQGTNEQYF	TGCAGCGTTGAAGATACTGGACAGGGGACCAACGAGCAGTACTTC
TRBV28	TRBD1	TRBJ2-6	-	CASSGVTGTGTLSGANVLTF	TGTGCCAGCAGTGGGGTGACCGGGACAGGGACCCTCTCTGGGGCCAACGTCCTGACTTTC
TRBV5-1	-	TRBJ2-5	-	CASSLRGQETQYF	TGCGCCAGCAGCTTGCGGGGACAAGAGACCCAGTACTTC
TRBV11-2	TRBD1	TRBJ1-6	-	CASSYFLDRGYNSPLHF	TGTGCCAGCAGCTATTTTTTGGACAGGGGCTATAATTCACCCCTCCACTTT
TRBV18	TRBD1	TRBJ2-3	-	CASSPSQGDYTDTQYF	TGTGCCAGCTCACCCTCACAGGGGGATTACACAGATACGCAGTATTTT
TRBV15	-	TRBJ1-6	-	CATSRDIPPLHF	TGTGCCACCAGCAGAGATATCCCACCCCTCCACTTT
TRBV7-2	-	TRBJ2-5	-	CASRGGGETQYF	TGTGCCAGCCGGGGAGGGGGGGAGACCCAGTACTTC
TRBV2	-	TRBJ1-6	-	CASSEDSSNSPLHF	TGTGCCAGCAGTGAGGACAGCTCGAATTCACCCCTCCACTTT
TRBV2	TRBD1	TRBJ1-5	-	CASSLDRVPQPQHF	TGTGCCAGCAGCCTGGACAGGGTTCCTCAGCCCCAGCATTTT
TRBV5-4	-	TRBJ2-2	-	CASSLDISANTGELFF	TGTGCCAGCAGCCTGGATATTTCGGCGAACACCGGGGAGCTGTTTTTT
TRBV10-2	TRBD1	TRBJ2-1	-	CATGVRTGAYNEQFF	TGCGCCACAGGCGTTCGGACAGGGGCATACAATGAGCAGTTCTTC
TRBV23-1	TRBD1	TRBJ2-7	-	CASSHGTGGHEQYF	TGCGCCAGCAGTCATGGGACAGGGGGGCACGAGCAGTACTTC
TRBV6-1	TRBD1	TRBJ1-6	-	CASSEAFWVWDRVLRPLHF	TGTGCCAGCAGTGAAGCTTTCTGGGTTTGGGACAGGGTCCTCCGTCCCCTCCACTTT
TRBV4-2	TRBD2	TRBJ2-7	-	CASSQLAGGTYEQYF	TGTGCCAGCAGCCAACTAGCGGGGGGAACCTACGAGCAGTACTTC
TRBV7-8	TRBD2	TRBJ2-1	-	CAGGGRHDEQFF	TGTGCCGGCGGGGGGCGTCACGATGAGCAGTTCTTC
TRBV7-6	-	TRBJ2-3	few	CASSLIGSHTADTQYF	TGTGCCAGCAGCTTAATTGGAAGCCATACAGCAGATACGCAGTATTTT
TRBV4-3	-	TRBJ2-1	-	CASSQEEGNEQFF	TGCGCCAGCAGCCAGGAGGAGGGCAATGAGCAGTTCTTC
TRBV19	TRBD2	TRBJ2-5	-	CASSTGGSGETQYF	TGTGCCAGTAGTACGGGGGGGTCCGGGGAGACCCAGTACTTC
TRBV6-5	-	TRBJ2-1	-	CASSYGGDSSNEQFF	TGTGCCAGCAGTTACGGCGGGGACAGTTCCAATGAGCAGTTCTTC
TRBV9	TRBD2	TRBJ2-2	-	CASSGVTSGGFTGELFF	TGTGCCAGCAGCGGTGTTACTAGCGGGGGATTCACCGGGGAGCTGTTTTTT
TRBV6-1	TRBD1	TRBJ1-1	-	CATSTGLNTEAFF	TGTGCCACCTCGACAGGGCTGAACACTGAAGCTTTCTTT
TRBV7-7	-	TRBJ1-2	-	CASSPLPQAYGYTF	TGTGCTAGCAGCCCCTTACCCCAGGCTTATGGCTACACCTTC
TRBV4-3	TRBD1	TRBJ2-7	-	CASSQWTGLEEQYF	TGCGCCAGCAGCCAATGGACAGGGTTGGAGGAGCAGTACTTC
TRBV5-1	-	TRBJ2-7	-	CASSLTGSQDYEQYF	TGCGCCAGCAGCTTGACCGGGTCTCAAGACTACGAGCAGTACTTC
TRBV6-6	-	TRBJ2-5	-	CASSYTRGTQETQYF	TGTGCCAGCAGTTACACCCGGGGTACCCAAGAGACCCAGTACTTC
TRBV4-1	TRBD1	TRBJ1-2	-	CASSQGYGGTGSGYTF	TGCGCCAGCAGCCAAGGATATGGCGGGACAGGAAGCGGCTACACCTTC
TRBV5-1	-	TRBJ1-5	-	CASSPGIGNQPQHF	TGCGCCAGCAGCCCCGGGATCGGCAATCAGCCCCAGCATTTT
TRBV5-8	-	TRBJ2-2	once	CASSLALGGAGHTGELFF	TGTGCCAGCAGCTTGGCCCTCGGCGGGGCGGGGCACACCGGGGAGCTGTTTTTT
TRBV4-2	TRBD1	TRBJ1-1	-	CASSQATGGTEAFF	TGTGCCAGCAGCCAGGCAACAGGGGGCACTGAAGCTTTCTTT
TRBV7-8	TRBD1	TRBJ1-5	-	CASSFTGGDQPQHF	TGTGCCAGCAGCTTCACAGGGGGCGATCAGCCCCAGCATTTT
TRBV19	-	TRBJ2-7	-	CASSIREGGYEQYF	TGTGCCAGTAGTATTCGTGAAGGAGGCTACGAGCAGTACTTC
TRBV6-6	-	TRBJ1-2	-	CASSWRREGESYTF	TGTGCCAGCAGTTGGCGCAGGGAAGGGGAAAGCTACACCTTC
TRBV7-8	-	TRBJ1-2	-	CASSLVGPETYTF	TGTGCCAGCAGCTTAGTGGGCCCAGAGACCTACACCTTC
TRBV7-9	-	TRBJ2-7	-	CSSSPLGTTKGYEQYF	TGTTCCAGCAGCCCACTTGGGACAACCAAGGGCTACGAGCAGTACTTC
TRBV6-5	TRBD1	TRBJ2-7	-	CASRAGQGASYEQYF	TGTGCCAGCAGGGCCGGACAGGGGGCCTCCTACGAGCAGTACTTC
TRBV15	TRBD2	TRBJ2-2	-	CATSRDGSGARTGELFF	TGTGCCACCAGCAGAGATGGTAGCGGGGCGCGCACCGGGGAGCTGTTTTTT
TRBV5-1	-	TRBJ1-2	-	CASSLDRQENYGYTF	TGCGCCAGCAGCTTGGATAGACAGGAGAACTATGGCTACACCTTC
TRBV6-5	-	TRBJ2-7	-	CASSYSKTDPSYEQYF	TGTGCCAGCAGTTACTCAAAGACAGATCCCTCCTACGAGCAGTACTTC
TRBV5-1	-	TRBJ2-1	-	CATRRGPPNEQFF	TGCGCCACACGGCGGGGACCCCCCAATGAGCAGTTCTTC